These T cell receptor beta chains were read from a single sample in a study of cytomegalovirus exposure and HLA in healthy donors. TCRdb's copy holds only in-frame clones and misses some; the assay was immunoSEQ multiplex PCR. The sample shows some 140,000 clones, around 80% of them seen only once. What was sequenced was PBMCs. These receptor sequences come from a woman in her thirties or forties in good health and CMV-seronegative. Each CDR3 is given with its conserved first and last residue. The order of the fields is D gene, clone size, J gene, V gene, CDR3 DNA, CDR3 protein. D genes are given only for firm matches. Clone size is given for some rows only: seen once, a few or many times, or a class if the clone is expanded.

NA,once,TRBJ2-7,TRBV27,TGTGCCAGCAGTTTAACAGGGAGCTACGAGCAGTACTTC,CASSLTGSYEQYF
NA,NA,TRBJ2-7,TRBV5-1,TGCGCCAGCAGTTATCTCTCAGGGTCCTACGAGCAGTACTTC,CASSYLSGSYEQYF
NA,NA,TRBJ1-6,TRBV10-2,TGCGCCAGCAGTGACGGGCAGGGCCATAATTCACCCCTCCACTTT,CASSDGQGHNSPLHF
NA,NA,TRBJ1-2,TRBV19,TGTGCCAGTAGTTCTCAAGTCAGGGGAGGGTACGGCTACACCTTC,CASSSQVRGGYGYTF
NA,NA,TRBJ2-7,TRBV11-3,TGTGCCAGCAGCTTATATGCGCAAGACGAGCAGTACTTC,CASSLYAQDEQYF
TRBD1,NA,TRBJ2-7,TRBV6-5,TGTGCCAGCAGTCCTGGGACAGGAATATACGAGCAGTACTTC,CASSPGTGIYEQYF
TRBD2,NA,TRBJ2-7,TRBV7-2,TGTGCCAGCAGCTCTGCCGGAGCGGGAGTGAGGGAGCAGTACTTC,CASSSAGAGVREQYF
TRBD2,NA,TRBJ2-7,TRBV28,TGTGCCAGCAGTTACGGCGGGGGTCGAATCTCCTACGAGCAGTACTTC,CASSYGGGRISYEQYF
NA,NA,TRBJ2-4,TRBV10-1,TGCGCCAGCAGTGAGTCGGGGGGAACCAAAAACATTCAGTACTTC,CASSESGGTKNIQYF
TRBD2,NA,TRBJ2-4,TRBV10-3,TGTGCCATCAGTGAACTAGCGGGAGCCAAAAACATTCAGTACTTC,CAISELAGAKNIQYF
NA,NA,TRBJ2-4,TRBV7-2,TGTGCCAGCAGCCCAGCGACCCACATAAACATTCAGTACTTC,CASSPATHINIQYF
TRBD1,NA,TRBJ2-1,TRBV10-3,TGTGCCATCAGTGAGCAGGGACAGCAGAGTCAGCAGTTCTTC,CAISEQGQQSQQFF
TRBD1,NA,TRBJ1-2,TRBV5-6,TGTGCCAGCAGCCCCGTACAGGGGGCAGCTGGTGGCTACACCTTC,CASSPVQGAAGGYTF
NA,NA,TRBJ1-2,TRBV29-1,TGCAGCGTTGGGACCAGGGATGGCTACACCTTC,CSVGTRDGYTF
TRBD2,NA,TRBJ2-3,TRBV5-1,TGCGCCAGCAGCTTAACTAGCGGGAGCACAGATACGCAGTATTTT,CASSLTSGSTDTQYF
NA,NA,TRBJ1-2,TRBV5-6,TGTGCCAGCAGCTTGCCAACGGTAGACTATGGCTACACCTTC,CASSLPTVDYGYTF
NA,once,TRBJ1-6,TRBV28,TGTGCCAGCAGGGGATCGGGGTACTCACCCCTCCACTTT,CASRGSGYSPLHF
NA,NA,TRBJ1-1,TRBV7-8,TGTGCCAGCAGCCCAGGTAGATTTAACACTGAAGCTTTCTTT,CASSPGRFNTEAFF
NA,NA,TRBJ2-5,TRBV6-5,TGTGCCAGCAGTTACTCTTCAGGGCCCCGCGACGAGACCCAGTACTTC,CASSYSSGPRDETQYF
NA,NA,TRBJ2-2,TRBV9,TGTGCCAGCAGCGTAGGGGGTAGCGGGAACACCGGGGAGCTGTTTTTT,CASSVGGSGNTGELFF
NA,NA,TRBJ2-1,TRBV10-3,TGTGCCATCAGTTTCGGGGGTGGGCGGGGCGGAGACGAGCAGTTCTTC,CAISFGGGRGGDEQFF
NA,NA,TRBJ2-2,TRBV11-3,TGTGCCAGCAGTCGCACAGTCGGTGCCACCGGGGAGCTGTTTTTT,CASSRTVGATGELFF
TRBD1,once,TRBJ1-2,TRBV5-6,TGTGCCAGCAGCTCCGGGACAGGGGGTAACTATGGCTACACCTTC,CASSSGTGGNYGYTF
TRBD1,few,TRBJ1-4,TRBV2,TGTGCCAGCACTGGACAGGGCTCAACTAATGAAAAACTGTTTTTT,CASTGQGSTNEKLFF
NA,NA,TRBJ1-5,TRBV9,TGTGCCAGCAGCGTAGGTCAGGCCGGACTCAATCAGCCCCAGCATTTT,CASSVGQAGLNQPQHF
NA,NA,TRBJ1-2,TRBV7-2,TGTGCCAGCAGCCCGGACTACCCTATGGACGGCTACACCTTC,CASSPDYPMDGYTF
NA,NA,TRBJ1-2,TRBV6-5,TGTGCCAGCAGTTACCCGGGGGGTGACGGCTACACCTTC,CASSYPGGDGYTF
TRBD1,NA,TRBJ1-2,TRBV10-2,TGCGCCGCGGGGGGGACAACGCCTCCAGGGGGAGGCTACACCTTC,CAAGGTTPPGGGYTF
TRBD1,NA,TRBJ1-5,TRBV11-2,TGTGCCAGCAGCGGGGGACAGGTTCCGAATCAGCCCCAGCATTTT,CASSGGQVPNQPQHF
NA,NA,TRBJ2-5,TRBV2,TGTGCCAGCAATCCCTACTCGGGGGTAGAGACCCAGTACTTC,CASNPYSGVETQYF
TRBD2,NA,TRBJ2-3,TRBV5-6,TGTGCCAGCAGCAACCCGGGGACTAGCGGCACAGATACGCAGTATTTT,CASSNPGTSGTDTQYF
TRBD1,NA,TRBJ2-3,TRBV7-8,TGTGCCAGCAGCTTATTCGAGGGGGCCTCTAGCACAGATACGCAGTATTTT,CASSLFEGASSTDTQYF
TRBD1,few,TRBJ1-1,TRBV4-1,TGCGCCAGCAGCCACCTAAGACAGGGGAATAGGGACACTGAAGCTTTCTTT,CASSHLRQGNRDTEAFF
NA,NA,TRBJ2-5,TRBV30,TGTGCCTGGAGTGCCGGGGAAGAGACCCAGTACTTC,CAWSAGEETQYF
TRBD1,NA,TRBJ2-2,TRBV11-2,TGTGCCAGCAGCTTAGGGACAGGGAACACCGGGGAGCTGTTTTTT,CASSLGTGNTGELFF
TRBD2,NA,TRBJ2-3,TRBV5-1,TGCGCCAGCAGCCCGTTGGGGGGGAAAGTTAGCACAGATACGCAGTATTTT,CASSPLGGKVSTDTQYF
TRBD1,NA,TRBJ2-7,TRBV19,TGTGCCAGTAGTAGAATACAGGGGTCTCCCTACGAGCAGTACTTC,CASSRIQGSPYEQYF
TRBD2,NA,TRBJ2-5,TRBV7-9,TGTGCCAGCACCATTAGGACTAGCGGGGGGACCCAGTACTTC,CASTIRTSGGTQYF
TRBD1,once,TRBJ1-5,TRBV5-4,TGTGCCAGCAGCTTGGAGGGGGCTATTAATCAGCCCCAGCATTTT,CASSLEGAINQPQHF
NA,NA,TRBJ1-1,TRBV10-1,TGCGCCAGCAGCCCCGGGACAATCGGGACTGAAGCTTTCTTT,CASSPGTIGTEAFF
TRBD1,NA,TRBJ2-3,TRBV5-1,TGCGCCAGCAGCTTGGAGGGACAGCGAGTGGATACGCAGTATTTT,CASSLEGQRVDTQYF
NA,NA,TRBJ1-4,TRBV27,TGTGCCAGCATCGGGGGGGAAGGAGAAAAACTGTTTTTT,CASIGGEGEKLFF
NA,NA,TRBJ2-1,TRBV5-1,TGCGCCAGCAGCTTGTTACAGGGTTCTGATGAGCAGTTCTTC,CASSLLQGSDEQFF
NA,NA,TRBJ1-1,TRBV7-9,TGTGCCAGCAGCTTCTGGTGGGTTGAGGGCACTGAAGCTTTCTTT,CASSFWWVEGTEAFF
NA,NA,TRBJ2-7,TRBV11-3,TGTGCCAGCTTAGGAGGTAACTCCTACGAGCAGTACTTC,CASLGGNSYEQYF
NA,NA,TRBJ2-2,TRBV28,TGTGCCAGCAACGGAGGGGCTGGGGAGCTGTTTTTT,CASNGGAGELFF
TRBD2,NA,TRBJ2-1,TRBV29-1,TGCAGCGAGAGGCAAGAAACTAGCGGGAGGGCCTCAAATGAGCAGTTCTTC,CSERQETSGRASNEQFF
TRBD2,NA,TRBJ2-5,TRBV11-3,TGTGCCAGCAGCTTAGTGGGGGGGAATTTAGAAGAGACCCAGTACTTC,CASSLVGGNLEETQYF